The clone carrying this T cell receptor (beta chain) was picked up one time. Clones were read by immunoSEQ multiplex PCR, and TCRdb kept only the in-frame ones, dropping some. In the table there are 110,000 or so clones, roughly 85% of which are singletons. Between the trimmed V and J ends, which lost 0 bases and 4 bases, there was a span of 4 bases. The CDR3 spans 12 residues. Germline V gives CDR1 SGHDT, CDR2 YYEEEE. These data originate in a study of blood T cell repertoires in COVID-19. The chain recombines TRBV5-6 with TRBJ1-2; no clear D. The TCR comes from a woman in her sixties or seventies with COVID-19, enrolled during active disease. The sample taken for sequencing was peripheral blood. The DNA of the CDR3 is TGTGCCAGCAGCTTGGGTAGCTATGGCTACACCTTC. It is translated as CASSLGSYGYTF. The full variable domain, in which reference TRBV5-6 and TRBJ1-2 provide the parts outside the CDR3, is DAGVTQSPTHLIKTRGQQVTLRCSPKSGHDTVSWYQQALGQGPQFIFQYYEEEERQRGNFPDRFSGHQFPNYSSELNVNALLLGDSALYLCASSLGSYGYTFGSGTRLTVV.